These 21 T cell receptor beta chains share one sample of origin, sequenced in a study of blood T cell repertoires in COVID-19. The method was immunoSEQ multiplex PCR; TCRdb's version includes in-frame clones alone and lacks a portion of them. The table records approximately 490,000 clones, around 90% of them present only once. Sequencing was done on a sample of PBMCs or T cells enriched from blood (not recorded which). The receptors stem from a woman aged 18-30 years who had recovered from COVID-19.

The chain joins TRBV19 to TRBJ1-1; maybe TRBD1 (5 bases). CDR3 length: 13 amino acids. Germline V gives CDR1 LNHDA, CDR2 SQIVND (reference sequence). Trimming removed 4 bases from V and 10 bases from J, with 16 bases in between. The CDR3 here is CASSTPGQPTAFF. DNA for the CDR3: TGTGCCAGTAGTACCCCAGGGCAACCCACAGCTTTCTTT.

The genes are TRBV2 and TRBJ1-2; 8 bases are a match to TRBD1. This CDR3 has 13 residues. V was clipped by 5 bases and J by 3 bases; unmatched bases: 2. The V gene's germline CDR1 is SNHLY and CDR2 FYNNEI. The CDR3 DNA follows: TGTGCCAGCAGTAACAGGGGGGACTATGGCTACACCTTC. Amino acid sequence: CASSNRGDYGYTF.

This sequence joins TRBV11-2 and TRBJ2-7; perhaps TRBD1 as D (5 bases). V lost 0 bases and J 7 bases, leaving 16 bases between the germline ends. The CDR3 consists of 15 residues. Germline lookup yields CDR1 SGHAT and CDR2 FQNNGV. The CDR3 region has the DNA TGTGCCAGCAGCTTAGATTACTCAGGGATGGGTGAGCAGTACTTC. This translates into CASSLDYSGMGEQYF.

The CDR3 DNA is TGTGCCAGCAGCCTTCTCAGTAATGAGCAGTTCTTC. It yields the protein CASSLLSNEQFF. This sequence joins TRBV3-1 (or the pseudogene TRBV3-2) and TRBJ2-1; D uncertain. This CDR3 comprises 12 residues. Germline V gene sequence: CDR1 LGHDT, CDR2 YNNKEL (reference sequence). V lost 4 bases, J lost 7 bases, and 8 bases lay in between.

This chain links TRBV7-4 with TRBJ2-2, with 10 bases lining up with TRBD1. CDR1 is SGHVT, CDR2 SQSDAQ, per germline. The CDR3 has 17 amino acids. With V trimmed by 8 bases and J by 6 bases, 15 bases remained unmatched. The CDR3 region has the DNA TGTGCCAGCCCCTCGGGAGGGACAGGGGTTGAGGCCGGGGAGCTGTTTTTT. Translated: CASPSGGTGVEAGELFF.

This chain connects TRBV5-5 to TRBJ1-1; 7 positions match TRBD1. This CDR3 region has 14 residues. V was clipped by 3 bases and J by 4 bases; unmatched bases: 6. Germline CDR1 SGHKS, CDR2 YYEKEE (reference sequence). CDR3 amino acids: CASSWGQGVTEAFF. The CDR3 nucleotides read TGTGCCAGCAGCTGGGGCCAGGGGGTCACTGAAGCTTTCTTT.

The chain combines TRBV5-1 with TRBJ1-2, with D possibly being TRBD1 (5 bases). This CDR3 spans 14 amino acids. V shed 3 bases and J shed 5 bases, with 14 bases lying between them. Germline values: CDR1 SGHRS, CDR2 YFSETQ. The CDR3 bases are TGCGCCAGCAGCTCAAACCGGGGGGAATATGGCTACACCTTC. It encodes CASSSNRGEYGYTF.

The J gene is TRBJ2-2, the V gene TRBV11-3, with 7 nucleotides matching TRBD1. Germline-derived CDR1 and CDR2 are SGHNT and YENEEA. The length of the CDR3 is 14 residues. V dropped 11 bases and J dropped 6; count of bases not matched to a gene: 12. CDR3 protein: CAFPGTVSAGELFF. The CDR3 coding sequence is TGTGCCTTCCCCGGGACAGTTTCAGCCGGGGAGCTGTTTTTT.

This chain uses TRBV4-1 with TRBJ2-7; 8 nucleotides agree with TRBD1. The CDR3 sequence is 16 residues long. Germline V gives CDR1 MGHRA, CDR2 YSYEKL. The V segment lost 4 bases and the J segment 3 bases; nucleotides outside the gene matches: 11. In DNA form, the CDR3 reads TGCGCCAGCAGCCCCGCCCAGGGGGCCGAATTCTACGAGCAGTACTTC. Protein product: CASSPAQGAEFYEQYF.

The chain recombines TRBV7-2 with TRBJ2-7, with D perhaps matching TRBD2 (7 bases). With 5 bases removed from V and 2 bases from J, the gap between germline ends came to 25 bases. The length of the CDR3 is 18 residues. The germline V gene encodes CDR1 SGHTA and CDR2 FQGNSA. CDR3 nucleotide sequence: TGTGCCAGCAGCCCCAAAAGGGGGGGGACTGCGGGAACCTACGAGCAGTACTTC. Translation: CASSPKRGGTAGTYEQYF.

This chain uses TRBV28 with TRBJ2-4; 11 bases agree with TRBD2. The CDR3 loop spans 19 amino acids. V was clipped by 7 bases and J by 3 bases; unmatched bases: 17. Germline V gene data show CDR1 as MDHEN and CDR2 as SYDVKM. This CDR3 is CASTPSVAGGRIGKNIQYF. The CDR3 DNA reads TGTGCCAGCACCCCGAGTGTAGCGGGGGGGCGAATCGGCAAAAACATTCAGTACTTC.

The chain carries TRBV5-5 and TRBJ1-3, with D maybe TRBD1 (6 bases). The CDR3 runs 13 residues. The V gene's germline CDR1 is SGHKS and CDR2 YYEKEE (reference sequence). Trimming cost V 4 bases and J 11 bases, with 16 bases left between them. The CDR3 spells CASSPTGGIAIYF. As DNA, the CDR3 is TGTGCCAGCAGCCCGACAGGAGGAATCGCCATATATTTT.

In DNA, the CDR3 is TGTGCCAGCAGCTTAACGGGTCAGGGGGTAGTGTCAGCTTTCTTT. This codes for CASSLTGQGVVSAFF. V and J are TRBV5-5 and TRBJ1-1; 7 bases are a match to TRBD1. This CDR3 is 15 amino acids long. V shed 2 bases and J 10 bases; nucleotides not matched to a gene: 14. Germline V gives CDR1 SGHKS, CDR2 YYEKEE (reference sequence).

The rearrangement links TRBV3-1 (or the pseudogene TRBV3-2) to TRBJ1-2; 8 bases match TRBD1. V lost 3 bases and J lost 6; bases outside the gene matches: 6. Germline CDR1 and CDR2: LGHDT and YNNKEL (reference sequence). The CDR3 loop spans 14 amino acids. CDR3 bases: TGTGCCAGCAGCCACCTAGACAGGGGACATGGCTACACCTTC. It encodes CASSHLDRGHGYTF.

The V gene is TRBV10-2, the J gene TRBJ2-7, with TRBD2 identical over 9 bases. Germline V gene sequence: CDR1 WSHSY, CDR2 SAAADI. This CDR3 spans 13 amino acids. Losses at the gene ends were 6 bases for V and 3 bases for J; bases not matched to a gene: 3. CDR3 in amino acids: CASRPSGVYEQYF. The CDR3 bases are TGCGCCAGCAGGCCTAGCGGGGTCTACGAGCAGTACTTC.

V gene TRBV2 combines with J gene TRBJ2-7; 8 bases align to TRBD2. Germline V gives CDR1 SNHLY, CDR2 FYNNEI. The CDR3 covers 12 residues. After removal of 10 bases from V and 7 bases from J, the junction contained 9 bases not matched to a gene. The CDR3 DNA reads as TGTGCCACCTTCGGGGGGGGCAGGGAGCAGTACTTC. As protein: CATFGGGREQYF.

In DNA, the CDR3 is TGTGCCTGGAGGACAGGGCCCAGGGACTATGGCTACACCTTC. It encodes CAWRTGPRDYGYTF. V and J are TRBV30 and TRBJ1-2; 7 nucleotides line up with TRBD1. CDR1 is GTSNPN, CDR2 SVGIG, per germline (reference sequence). V shed 3 bases and J 3 bases; nucleotides not matched to a gene: 7. This CDR3 region has 14 residues.

V usage is TRBV5-1 and J usage is TRBJ2-7, with TRBD2 matching 8 bases. The trim removed 4 bases at V and 1 base at J, leaving 7 bases unmatched. CDR1 and CDR2 (germline): SGHRS, YFSETQ. This CDR3 contains 15 residues. For the CDR3, the DNA is TGCGCCAGCAGCCTTGGGACTAGTGTGTCCTACGAGCAGTACTTC. Residues: CASSLGTSVSYEQYF.

The J gene is TRBJ1-2, the V gene TRBV15; 7 positions agree with TRBD1. This CDR3 spans 15 amino acids. V lost 5 bases to trimming and J lost 3 bases; unmatched junction nucleotides: 9. CDR1 and CDR2 (germline): LNHNV, YYDKDF (reference sequence). CDR3 loop: CATSFPQTGYYGYTF. The CDR3 DNA sequence: TGTGCCACCAGCTTCCCTCAGACAGGGTACTATGGCTACACCTTC.

The V call is TRBV7-9, the J call TRBJ1-2, with 8 positions matching TRBD1. CDR1 is SEHNR, CDR2 FQNEAQ, per germline (reference sequence). V lost 3 bases, J lost 6 bases, and 6 bases stayed unmatched. The CDR3 runs 14 residues. The CDR3: CASSLGRGLNGYTF. Here the CDR3 DNA reads TGTGCCAGCAGCTTGGGCAGGGGGCTGAATGGCTACACCTTC.

This chain uses TRBV18 with TRBJ2-3, with D tentatively TRBD1 (5 bases). The V end lost 4 bases, the J end lost 0 bases, and 11 bases lay between the germline ends. The CDR3 loop spans 15 amino acids. CDR1 KGHSH and CDR2 LQKENI come from the germline V gene. This CDR3 is CASSQGAGSTDTQYF. As DNA, the CDR3 is TGTGCCAGCTCACAAGGGGCAGGGAGCACAGATACGCAGTATTTT.